What follows describes a single T cell receptor beta chain. No antigen is known for it. The entry originates in a study of chemoradiotherapy in HPV16-positive cancers. Across the study: Candidate HPV-specific clones and shared TCR motifs came from a couple of HPV16-positive patients. Findings of the study overall: Non-HPV-specific T cells did not expand in tumors during treatment, whereas candidate HPV-specific clones and E7-related motifs did.

Clones were read by immunoSEQ multiplex PCR, and TCRdb kept only the in-frame ones, dropping some. This table has 1,500 to 2,500 clones, roughly 89% appearing once. CDR1 and CDR2 (germline): SGHRS, YFSETQ. The V gene lost 0 bases and the J gene lost 0 bases, with 7 bases spanning the gap. The CDR3 has 14 amino acids. Source: tumor tissue, taken from a patient who underwent chemoradiotherapy. The chain joins TRBV5-1 to TRBJ2-7, with D uncertain. The clonotype originates from a human donor with HPV-associated anogenital cancer. Here the CDR3 reads CASSLEGASYEQYF. The CDR3 DNA is TGCGCCAGCAGCTTGGAGGGCGCCTCCTACGAGCAGTACTTC.